The clone carrying this TCR beta chain was counted at least ten times. Trimming stripped 4 bases from V and 0 bases from J, with 13 bases between. CDR1 and CDR2 from the germline V gene are SEHNR and FQNEAQ (reference sequence). This CDR3 comprises 16 residues. This record belongs to a study of tumor-infiltrating lymphocytes in oesophageal squamous cell carcinoma. TCRdb ran MiXCR on the PCR reads and lists one entry per CDR3 protein. This table holds roughly 16,000 distinct CDR3 sequences, roughly 45% found once. The source is a female donor with esophageal squamous cell carcinoma. The chain has TRBV7-9 and TRBJ1-3; D not resolved. The sequencing sample was made of blood. The CDR3 loop is CASSWVTEDSGNTIYF. CDR3 nucleotide sequence: TGTGCCAGCAGCTGGGTAACAGAGGACTCTGGAAACACCATATATTTT. Using reference TRBV7-9 and TRBJ1-3 for the parts outside the CDR3, the full variable domain is DTGVSQNPRHKITKRGQNVTFRCDPISEHNRLYWYRQTLGQGPEFLTYFQNEAQLEKSRLLSDRFSAERPKGSFSTLEIQRTEQGDSAMYLCASSWVTEDSGNTIYFGEGSWLTVV.